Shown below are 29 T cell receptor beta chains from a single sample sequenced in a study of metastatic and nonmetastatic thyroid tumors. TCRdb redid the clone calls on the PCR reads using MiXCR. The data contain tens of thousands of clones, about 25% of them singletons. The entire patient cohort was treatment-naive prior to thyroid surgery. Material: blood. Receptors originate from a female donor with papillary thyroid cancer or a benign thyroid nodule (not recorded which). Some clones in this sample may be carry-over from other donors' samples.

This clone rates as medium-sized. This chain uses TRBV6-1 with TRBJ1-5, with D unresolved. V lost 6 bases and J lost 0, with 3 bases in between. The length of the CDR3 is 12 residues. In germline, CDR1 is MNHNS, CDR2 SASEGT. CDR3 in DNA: TGTGCCAGCAGGGATAGCAATCAGCCCCAGCATTTT. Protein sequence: CASRDSNQPQHF.

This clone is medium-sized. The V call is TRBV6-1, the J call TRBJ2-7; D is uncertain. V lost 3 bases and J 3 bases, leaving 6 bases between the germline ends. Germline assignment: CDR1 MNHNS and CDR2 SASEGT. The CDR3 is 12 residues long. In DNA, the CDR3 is TGTGCCAGCAGTGATTACGACTACGAGCAGTACTTC. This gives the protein CASSDYDYEQYF.

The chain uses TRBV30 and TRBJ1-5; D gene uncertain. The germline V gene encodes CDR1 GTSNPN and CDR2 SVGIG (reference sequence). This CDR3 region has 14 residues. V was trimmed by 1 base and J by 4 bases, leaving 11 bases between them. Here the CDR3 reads CAWSGLMFNQPQHF. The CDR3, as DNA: TGTGCCTGGAGTGGCCTGATGTTTAATCAGCCCCAGCATTTT.

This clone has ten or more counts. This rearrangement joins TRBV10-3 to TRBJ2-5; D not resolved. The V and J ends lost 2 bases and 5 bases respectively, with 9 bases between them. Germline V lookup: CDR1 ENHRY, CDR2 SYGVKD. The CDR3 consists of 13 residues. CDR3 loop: CAISESGWETQYF. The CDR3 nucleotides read TGTGCCATCAGTGAGAGTGGGTGGGAGACCCAGTACTTC.

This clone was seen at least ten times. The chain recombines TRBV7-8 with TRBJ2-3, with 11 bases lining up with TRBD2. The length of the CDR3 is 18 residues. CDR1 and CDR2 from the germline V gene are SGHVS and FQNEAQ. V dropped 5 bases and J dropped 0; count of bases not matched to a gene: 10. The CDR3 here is CASSPRASGGFSTDTQYF. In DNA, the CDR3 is TGTGCCAGCAGCCCTCGGGCTAGCGGGGGGTTCAGCACAGATACGCAGTATTTT. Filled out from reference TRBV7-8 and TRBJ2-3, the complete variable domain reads GAGVSQSPRYKVAKRGQDVALRCDPISGHVSLFWYQQALGQGPEFLTYFQNEAQLDKSGLPSDRFFAERPEGSVSTLKIQRTQQEDSAVYLCASSPRASGGFSTDTQYFGPGTRLTVL.

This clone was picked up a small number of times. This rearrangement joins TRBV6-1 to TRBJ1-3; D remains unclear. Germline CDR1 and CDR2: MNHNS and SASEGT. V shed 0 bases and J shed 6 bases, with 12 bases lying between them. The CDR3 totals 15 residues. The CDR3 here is CASSEAGPDLNTIYF. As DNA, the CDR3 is TGTGCCAGCAGTGAAGCCGGACCGGACTTAAACACCATATATTTT.

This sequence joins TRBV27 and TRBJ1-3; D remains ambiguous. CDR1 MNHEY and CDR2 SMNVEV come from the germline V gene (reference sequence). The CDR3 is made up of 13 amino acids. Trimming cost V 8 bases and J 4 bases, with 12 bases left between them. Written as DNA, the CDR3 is TGTGCCAGCGACAAAAAATCCGGAAACACCATATATTTT. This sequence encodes CASDKKSGNTIYF.

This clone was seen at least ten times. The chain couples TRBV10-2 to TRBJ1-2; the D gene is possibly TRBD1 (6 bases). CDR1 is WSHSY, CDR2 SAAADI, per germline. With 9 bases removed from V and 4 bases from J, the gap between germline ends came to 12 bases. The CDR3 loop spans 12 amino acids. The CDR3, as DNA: TGCGCCAGTCGAGTGGACAGCTATGGCTACACCTTC. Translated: CASRVDSYGYTF.

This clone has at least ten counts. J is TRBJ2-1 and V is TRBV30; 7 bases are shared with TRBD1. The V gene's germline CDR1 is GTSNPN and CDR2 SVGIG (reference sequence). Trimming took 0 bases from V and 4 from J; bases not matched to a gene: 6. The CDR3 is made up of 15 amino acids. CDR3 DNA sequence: TGTGCCTGGAGTGTACGTGACAGGGTGTACAATGAGCAGTTCTTC. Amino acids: CAWSVRDRVYNEQFF.

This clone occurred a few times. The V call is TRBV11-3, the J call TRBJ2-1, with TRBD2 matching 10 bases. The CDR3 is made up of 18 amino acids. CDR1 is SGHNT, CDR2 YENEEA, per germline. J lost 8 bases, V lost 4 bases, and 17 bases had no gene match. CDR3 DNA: TGTGCCAGCAGCTCACTGACTAGCGGGTCCCACATATCTCATGAGCAGTTCTTC. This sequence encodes CASSSLTSGSHISHEQFF.

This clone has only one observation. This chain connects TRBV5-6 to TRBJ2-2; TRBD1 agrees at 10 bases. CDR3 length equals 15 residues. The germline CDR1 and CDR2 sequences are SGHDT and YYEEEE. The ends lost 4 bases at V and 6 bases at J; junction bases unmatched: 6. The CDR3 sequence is CASSHGTGDPGELFF. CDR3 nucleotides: TGTGCCAGCAGCCACGGGACAGGGGACCCCGGGGAGCTGTTTTTT.

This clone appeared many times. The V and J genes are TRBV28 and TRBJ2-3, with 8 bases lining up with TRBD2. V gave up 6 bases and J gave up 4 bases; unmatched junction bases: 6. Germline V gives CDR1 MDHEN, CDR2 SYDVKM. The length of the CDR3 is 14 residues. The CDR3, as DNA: TGTGCCAGCAGAGTGACGGGAGGGTCAGATACGCAGTATTTT. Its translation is CASRVTGGSDTQYF.

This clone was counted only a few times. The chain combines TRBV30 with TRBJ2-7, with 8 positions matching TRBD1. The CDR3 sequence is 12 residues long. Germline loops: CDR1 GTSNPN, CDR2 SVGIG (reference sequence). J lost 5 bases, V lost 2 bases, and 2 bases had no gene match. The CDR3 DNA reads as TGTGCCTGGAGTCCGACAGGGGACGAGCAGTACTTC. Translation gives CAWSPTGDEQYF.

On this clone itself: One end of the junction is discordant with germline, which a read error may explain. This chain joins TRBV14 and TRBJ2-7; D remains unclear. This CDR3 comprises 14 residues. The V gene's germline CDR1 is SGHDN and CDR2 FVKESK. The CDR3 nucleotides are TGTGCCAGCAGACAAGACCGGGTGAGGCACGAGCAGTACTTC. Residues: CASRQDRVRHEQYF.

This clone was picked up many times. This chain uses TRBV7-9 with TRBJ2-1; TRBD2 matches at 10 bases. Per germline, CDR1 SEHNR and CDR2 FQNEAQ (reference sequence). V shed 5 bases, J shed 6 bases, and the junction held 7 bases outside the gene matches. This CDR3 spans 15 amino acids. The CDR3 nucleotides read TGTGCCAGCAGCCCCCCTAGCGGGAGTACCAATGAGCAGTTCTTC. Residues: CASSPPSGSTNEQFF. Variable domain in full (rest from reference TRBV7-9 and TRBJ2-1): DTGVSQNPRHKITKRGQNVTFRCDPISEHNRLYWYRQTLGQGPEFLTYFQNEAQLEKSRLLSDRFSAERPKGSFSTLEIQRTEQGDSAMYLCASSPPSGSTNEQFFGPGTRLTVL.

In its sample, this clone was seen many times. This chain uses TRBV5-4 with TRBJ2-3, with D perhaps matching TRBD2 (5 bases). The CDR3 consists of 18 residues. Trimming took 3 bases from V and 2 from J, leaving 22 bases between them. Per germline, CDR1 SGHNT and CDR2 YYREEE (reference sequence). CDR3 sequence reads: CASSSPFKDDYFTDTQYF. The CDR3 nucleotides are TGTGCCAGCAGCTCCCCTTTTAAGGACGACTATTTCACAGATACGCAGTATTTT.

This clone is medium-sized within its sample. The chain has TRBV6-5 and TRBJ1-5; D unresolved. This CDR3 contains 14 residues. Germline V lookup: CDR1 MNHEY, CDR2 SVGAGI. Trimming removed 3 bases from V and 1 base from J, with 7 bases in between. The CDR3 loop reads CASSYGQSNQPQHF. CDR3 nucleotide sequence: TGTGCCAGCAGTTATGGGCAGAGCAATCAGCCCCAGCATTTT.

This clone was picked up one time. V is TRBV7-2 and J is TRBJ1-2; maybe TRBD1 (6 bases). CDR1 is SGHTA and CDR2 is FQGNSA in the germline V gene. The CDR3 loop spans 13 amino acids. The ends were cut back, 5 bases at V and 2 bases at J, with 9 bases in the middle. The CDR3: CASSEQGNYGYTF. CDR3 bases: TGTGCCAGCAGCGAACAGGGAAACTATGGCTACACCTTC. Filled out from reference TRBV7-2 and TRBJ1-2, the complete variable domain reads GAGVSQSPSNKVTEKGKDVELRCDPISGHTALYWYRQSLGQGLEFLIYFQGNSAPDKSGLPSDRFSAERTGGSVSTLTIQRTQQEDSAVYLCASSEQGNYGYTFGSGTRLTVV.

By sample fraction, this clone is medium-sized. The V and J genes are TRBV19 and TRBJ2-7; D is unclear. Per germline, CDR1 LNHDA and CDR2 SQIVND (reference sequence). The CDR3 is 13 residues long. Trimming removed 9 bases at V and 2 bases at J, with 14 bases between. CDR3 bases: TGTGCCAGCGCCCGGACGGAGACCTACGAGCAGTACTTC. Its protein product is CASARTETYEQYF. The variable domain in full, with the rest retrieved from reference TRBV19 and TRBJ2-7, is DGGITQSPKYLFRKEGQNVTLSCEQNLNHDAMYWYRQDPGQGLRLIYYSQIVNDFQKGDIAEGYSVSREKKESFPLTVTSAQKNPTAFYLCASARTETYEQYFGPGTRLTVT.

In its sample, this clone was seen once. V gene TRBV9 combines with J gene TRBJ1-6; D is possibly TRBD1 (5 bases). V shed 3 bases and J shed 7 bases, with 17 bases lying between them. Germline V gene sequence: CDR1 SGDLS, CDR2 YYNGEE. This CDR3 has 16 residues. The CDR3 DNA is TGTGCCAGCAGCGAGGGACCGCATCAAAACAATTCACCCCTCCACTTT. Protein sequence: CASSEGPHQNNSPLHF.

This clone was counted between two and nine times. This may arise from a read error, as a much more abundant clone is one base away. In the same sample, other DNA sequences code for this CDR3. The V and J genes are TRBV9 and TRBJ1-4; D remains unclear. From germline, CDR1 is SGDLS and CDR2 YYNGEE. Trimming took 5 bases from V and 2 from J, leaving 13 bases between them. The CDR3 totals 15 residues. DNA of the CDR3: TGTGCCAGCAGTCGGGCCCATACGACTAATGAAAAACTGTTTTTT. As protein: CASSRAHTTNEKLFF.

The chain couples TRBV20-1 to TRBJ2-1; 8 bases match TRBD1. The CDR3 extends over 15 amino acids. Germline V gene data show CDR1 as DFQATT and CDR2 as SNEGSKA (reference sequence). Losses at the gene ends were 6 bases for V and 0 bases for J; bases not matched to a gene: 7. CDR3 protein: CSAAPQGVSYNEQFF. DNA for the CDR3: TGCAGTGCCGCTCCACAGGGGGTCTCCTACAATGAGCAGTTCTTC.

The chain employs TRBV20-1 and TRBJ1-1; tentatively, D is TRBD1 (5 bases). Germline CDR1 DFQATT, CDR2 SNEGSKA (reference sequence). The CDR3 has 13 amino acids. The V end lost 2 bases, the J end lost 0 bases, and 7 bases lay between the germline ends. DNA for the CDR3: TGCAGTGCTAGAACAGGTCTGAACACTGAAGCTTTCTTT. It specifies CSARTGLNTEAFF.

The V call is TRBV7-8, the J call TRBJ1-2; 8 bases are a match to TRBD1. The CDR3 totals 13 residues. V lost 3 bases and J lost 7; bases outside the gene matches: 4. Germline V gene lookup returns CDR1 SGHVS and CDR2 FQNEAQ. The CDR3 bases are TGTGCCAGCAGCTTTGACAGGGGAGGTGGCTACACCTTC. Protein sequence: CASSFDRGGGYTF.

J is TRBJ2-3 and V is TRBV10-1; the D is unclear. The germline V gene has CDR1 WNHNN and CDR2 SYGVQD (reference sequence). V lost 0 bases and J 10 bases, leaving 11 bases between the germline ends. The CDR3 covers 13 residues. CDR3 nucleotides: TGCGCCAGCAGTGAGTCGACACTATCCGCGCAGTATTTT. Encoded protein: CASSESTLSAQYF.

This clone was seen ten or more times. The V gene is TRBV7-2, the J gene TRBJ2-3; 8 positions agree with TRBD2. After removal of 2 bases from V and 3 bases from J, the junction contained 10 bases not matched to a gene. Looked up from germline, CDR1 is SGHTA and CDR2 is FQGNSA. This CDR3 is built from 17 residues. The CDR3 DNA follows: TGTGCCAGCAGCTTAAGTCTCGGCAGCGGGGGAACAGATACGCAGTATTTT. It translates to CASSLSLGSGGTDTQYF.

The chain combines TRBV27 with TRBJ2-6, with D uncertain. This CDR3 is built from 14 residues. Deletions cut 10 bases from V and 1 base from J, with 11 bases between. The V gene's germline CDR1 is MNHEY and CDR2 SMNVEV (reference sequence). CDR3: CANDCSSGANVLTF. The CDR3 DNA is TGTGCCAACGACTGCTCATCTGGGGCCAACGTCCTGACTTTC.

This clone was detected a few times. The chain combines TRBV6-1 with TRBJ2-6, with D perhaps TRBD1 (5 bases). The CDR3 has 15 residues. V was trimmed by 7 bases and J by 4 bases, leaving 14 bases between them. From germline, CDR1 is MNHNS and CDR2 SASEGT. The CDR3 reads CASMTDLSGANVLTF. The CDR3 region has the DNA TGTGCCAGCATGACAGACCTCTCCGGGGCCAACGTCCTGACTTTC.

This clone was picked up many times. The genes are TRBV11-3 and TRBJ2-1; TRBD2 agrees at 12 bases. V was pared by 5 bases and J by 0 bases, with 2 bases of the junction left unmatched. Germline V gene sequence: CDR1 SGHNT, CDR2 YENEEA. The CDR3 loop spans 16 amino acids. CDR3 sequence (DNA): TGTGCCAGCAGCAAGACTAGCGGGGGCTCCTACAATGAGCAGTTCTTC. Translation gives CASSKTSGGSYNEQFF.